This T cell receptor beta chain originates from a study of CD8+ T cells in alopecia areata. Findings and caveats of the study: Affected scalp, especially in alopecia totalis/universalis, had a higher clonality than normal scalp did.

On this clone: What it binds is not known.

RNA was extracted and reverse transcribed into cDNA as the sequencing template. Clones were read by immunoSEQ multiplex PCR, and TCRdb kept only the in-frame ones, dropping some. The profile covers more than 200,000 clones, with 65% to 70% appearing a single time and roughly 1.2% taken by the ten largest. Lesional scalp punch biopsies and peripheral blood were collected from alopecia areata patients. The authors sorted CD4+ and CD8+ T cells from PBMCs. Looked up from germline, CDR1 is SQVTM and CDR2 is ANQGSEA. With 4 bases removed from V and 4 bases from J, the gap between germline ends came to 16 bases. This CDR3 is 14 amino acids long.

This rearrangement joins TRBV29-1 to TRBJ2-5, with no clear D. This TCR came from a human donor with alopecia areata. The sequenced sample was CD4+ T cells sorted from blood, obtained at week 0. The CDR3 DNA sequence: TGCAGCGTTGCATCGGTCCTAAGGGCAGAGACCCAGTACTTC. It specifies CSVASVLRAETQYF. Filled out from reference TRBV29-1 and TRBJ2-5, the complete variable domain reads SAVISQKPSRDICQRGTSLTIQCQVDSQVTMMFWYRQQPGQSLTLIATANQGSEATYESGFVIDKFPISRPNLTFSTLTVSNMSPEDSSIYLCSVASVLRAETQYFGPGTRLLVL.